This is a list of T cell receptor beta chains from one sample in a study of T cells in Graves' hyperthyroidism and ophthalmopathy. TCRdb reprocessed the multiplex PCR reads with MiXCR, giving one entry per CDR3 protein. Here the sample spans 250,000 to 300,000 distinct CDR3 sequences, about 14% being singletons. The sequenced material came from blood. The receptors derive from a woman in her thirties or forties with Graves' hyperthyroidism that later progressed to Graves' ophthalmopathy. The CDR3 runs from the conserved cysteine through the conserved F or W. The order of the fields is CDR3 length, V gene, J gene, D gene, clone size, CDR3 DNA, CDR3 protein. A D gene is named only where the DNA matches it firmly. The size of a clone is reported for some rows only, either as once, few or many, or as a class for expanded clones.

cdr3_length: 13
v_call: TRBV12-3/TRBV12-4
j_call: TRBJ1-1
d_call: .
clone_size: many
cdr3_nt: TGTGCCAGCAGTCTACAGGGAGACACTGAAGCTTTCTTT
cdr3_aa: CASSLQGDTEAFF

cdr3_length: 14
v_call: TRBV20-1
j_call: TRBJ2-5
d_call: TRBD2
clone_size: many
cdr3_nt: TGCAGTGCTAGAAAGACTAGCGATCAAGAGACCCAGTACTTC
cdr3_aa: CSARKTSDQETQYF

cdr3_length: 14
v_call: TRBV5-1
j_call: TRBJ2-1
d_call: .
clone_size: .
cdr3_nt: TGCGCCAGCAGCTTACCAGGGGATCACAATGAGCAGTTCTTC
cdr3_aa: CASSLPGDHNEQFF

cdr3_length: 17
v_call: TRBV3-1
j_call: TRBJ1-6
d_call: TRBD1
clone_size: many
cdr3_nt: TGTGCCAGCAGCCCGACCCCCGGGACAGGGTCTTCGTCACCCCTCCACTTT
cdr3_aa: CASSPTPGTGSSSPLHF

cdr3_length: 16
v_call: TRBV20-1
j_call: TRBJ2-5
d_call: TRBD2
clone_size: few
cdr3_nt: TGCAGTGCTAGAGGGAATAGCGGGAGTCTTCGAGAGACCCAGTACTTC
cdr3_aa: CSARGNSGSLRETQYF

cdr3_length: 13
v_call: TRBV6-1
j_call: TRBJ2-3
d_call: .
clone_size: .
cdr3_nt: TGTGCCAGCAGTTATGGGTGGGGGGATACGCAGTATTTT
cdr3_aa: CASSYGWGDTQYF

cdr3_length: 16
v_call: TRBV11-2
j_call: TRBJ1-1
d_call: .
clone_size: .
cdr3_nt: TGTGCCAGCAGCTTGGGTGGCTTTCCGGCTAACACTGAAGCTTTCTTT
cdr3_aa: CASSLGGFPANTEAFF

cdr3_length: 15
v_call: TRBV7-9
j_call: TRBJ2-3
d_call: .
clone_size: few
cdr3_nt: TGTGCCAGCAGCCAGGGGGGGTCTCGGGGCGATACGCAGTATTTT
cdr3_aa: CASSQGGSRGDTQYF

cdr3_length: 15
v_call: TRBV3-1
j_call: TRBJ1-5
d_call: .
clone_size: many
cdr3_nt: TGTGCCAGCAGCCAAGGGCCGGGGCTTGAACAGCCCCAGCATTTT
cdr3_aa: CASSQGPGLEQPQHF

cdr3_length: 14
v_call: TRBV6-1
j_call: TRBJ1-1
d_call: TRBD1
clone_size: many
cdr3_nt: TGTGCCAGCAGTTTCAGGGGGCGCGGCACTGAAGCTTTCTTT
cdr3_aa: CASSFRGRGTEAFF

cdr3_length: 15
v_call: TRBV6-1
j_call: TRBJ2-2
d_call: .
clone_size: many
cdr3_nt: TGTGCCAGCAGCCCAGACAGATCGAACACCGGGGAGCTGTTTTTT
cdr3_aa: CASSPDRSNTGELFF

cdr3_length: 14
v_call: TRBV6-1
j_call: TRBJ2-7
d_call: TRBD2
clone_size: .
cdr3_nt: TGTGCCAGCAGTGAATTCCAGGGAGGGAACGAGCAGTACTTC
cdr3_aa: CASSEFQGGNEQYF

cdr3_length: 14
v_call: TRBV20-1
j_call: TRBJ1-2
d_call: .
clone_size: .
cdr3_nt: TGCAGTGCTGAAGAACCGGGACCAAACTATGGCTACACCTTC
cdr3_aa: CSAEEPGPNYGYTF

cdr3_length: 16
v_call: TRBV20-1
j_call: TRBJ2-1
d_call: TRBD1
clone_size: many
cdr3_nt: TGCAGTGCTAACGGACAGGGACGGGATGGCTACAATGAGCAGTTCTTC
cdr3_aa: CSANGQGRDGYNEQFF

cdr3_length: 17
v_call: TRBV9
j_call: TRBJ2-2
d_call: TRBD2
clone_size: many
cdr3_nt: TGTGCCAGCAGTCACTCTAGCGGGATCTCGAACACCGGGGAGCTGTTTTTT
cdr3_aa: CASSHSSGISNTGELFF

cdr3_length: 13
v_call: TRBV12-3/TRBV12-4
j_call: TRBJ1-2
d_call: TRBD1
clone_size: few
cdr3_nt: TGTGCCAGCAGTCGACAGGGGAACTATGGCTACACCTTC
cdr3_aa: CASSRQGNYGYTF

cdr3_length: 14
v_call: TRBV29-1
j_call: TRBJ1-2
d_call: TRBD1
clone_size: many
cdr3_nt: TGCAGCGTCGGACAGGAGCCTCCTAACTATGGCTACACCTTC
cdr3_aa: CSVGQEPPNYGYTF

cdr3_length: 15
v_call: TRBV7-9
j_call: TRBJ2-5
d_call: .
clone_size: .
cdr3_nt: TGTGCCAGCGCAAGTATCTTGCACTCCCAAGAGACCCAGTACTTC
cdr3_aa: CASASILHSQETQYF

cdr3_length: 14
v_call: TRBV24-1
j_call: TRBJ2-3
d_call: .
clone_size: many
cdr3_nt: TGTGCCACCAGTGACTACAACGATGGGGGTACGCAGTATTTT
cdr3_aa: CATSDYNDGGTQYF

cdr3_length: 12
v_call: TRBV19
j_call: TRBJ2-1
d_call: .
clone_size: many
cdr3_nt: TGTGCCAGTAGTATCGATGGTGGTGAGCAGTTCTTC
cdr3_aa: CASSIDGGEQFF

cdr3_length: 14
v_call: TRBV13
j_call: TRBJ2-5
d_call: .
clone_size: many
cdr3_nt: TGTGCCAGCAGCTTCGGGCGGACCACCCAGACCCAGTACTTC
cdr3_aa: CASSFGRTTQTQYF

cdr3_length: 15
v_call: TRBV2
j_call: TRBJ1-5
d_call: .
clone_size: many
cdr3_nt: TGTGCCAGTAAATTCCGGGACACCAGCAATCAGCCCCAGCATTTT
cdr3_aa: CASKFRDTSNQPQHF

cdr3_length: 13
v_call: TRBV20-1
j_call: TRBJ2-2
d_call: .
clone_size: many
cdr3_nt: TGCAGTGCTACGACAGGACTCACCGGGGAGCTGTTTTTT
cdr3_aa: CSATTGLTGELFF

cdr3_length: 16
v_call: TRBV5-1
j_call: TRBJ2-1
d_call: TRBD2
clone_size: .
cdr3_nt: TGCGCCAGCAGCCCGGGACTAGCAGTCACTTACAATGAGCAGTTCTTC
cdr3_aa: CASSPGLAVTYNEQFF

cdr3_length: 16
v_call: TRBV18
j_call: TRBJ2-1
d_call: .
clone_size: many
cdr3_nt: TGTGCCAGCTCACCCGGTTCAGCTAGCTCCTACAATGAGCAGTTCTTC
cdr3_aa: CASSPGSASSYNEQFF

cdr3_length: 14
v_call: TRBV11-3
j_call: TRBJ2-1
d_call: .
clone_size: many
cdr3_nt: TGTGCCAGCAGCTTAGGTAGTGGAGGGTATGAGCAGTTCTTC
cdr3_aa: CASSLGSGGYEQFF

cdr3_length: 16
v_call: TRBV6-5
j_call: TRBJ1-2
d_call: .
clone_size: .
cdr3_nt: TGTGCCAGCAGTTACCATACCGGGACCGCTAACTATGGCTACACCTTC
cdr3_aa: CASSYHTGTANYGYTF

cdr3_length: 15
v_call: TRBV27
j_call: TRBJ1-1
d_call: .
clone_size: many
cdr3_nt: TGTGCCAGCAGTCCCCCTGGGCTGCCAGACACTGAAGCTTTCTTT
cdr3_aa: CASSPPGLPDTEAFF

cdr3_length: 9
v_call: TRBV24-1
j_call: TRBJ2-5
d_call: .
clone_size: .
cdr3_nt: TGTGCCCCTAAAGAGACCCAGTACTTC
cdr3_aa: CAPKETQYF

cdr3_length: 14
v_call: TRBV28
j_call: TRBJ1-3
d_call: .
clone_size: many
cdr3_nt: TGTGCCAGTAGACAGTATTTCTCTGGAAACACCATATATTTT
cdr3_aa: CASRQYFSGNTIYF

cdr3_length: 14
v_call: TRBV19
j_call: TRBJ2-1
d_call: .
clone_size: few
cdr3_nt: TGTGCCAGTAGTATAGAGGGCCGGTACAATGAGCAGTTCTTC
cdr3_aa: CASSIEGRYNEQFF

cdr3_length: 17
v_call: TRBV7-8
j_call: TRBJ2-1
d_call: .
clone_size: once
cdr3_nt: TGTGCCAGCAGCTTAGCGAAAGGGACGCTCTTACTACATCAGCAGTTCTTC
cdr3_aa: CASSLAKGTLLLHQQFF

cdr3_length: 18
v_call: TRBV11-2
j_call: TRBJ1-2
d_call: .
clone_size: many
cdr3_nt: TGTGCCAGCAGCTTAGCCAGCCTAAGTCACAGGGATAGAGACGGCTACACCTTC
cdr3_aa: CASSLASLSHRDRDGYTF

cdr3_length: 15
v_call: TRBV25-1
j_call: TRBJ1-1
d_call: .
clone_size: many
cdr3_nt: TGTGCCAGCAGTGAAAATCCGGGGGTGAACACTGAAGCTTTCTTT
cdr3_aa: CASSENPGVNTEAFF

cdr3_length: 14
v_call: TRBV9
j_call: TRBJ2-1
d_call: .
clone_size: .
cdr3_nt: TGTGCCAGCAGCCCGAGGGACATCCACAATGAGCAGTTCTTC
cdr3_aa: CASSPRDIHNEQFF

cdr3_length: 13
v_call: TRBV28
j_call: TRBJ2-7
d_call: .
clone_size: many
cdr3_nt: .
cdr3_aa: CASSSRLSWEQYF

cdr3_length: 16
v_call: TRBV2
j_call: TRBJ1-4
d_call: TRBD1
clone_size: many
cdr3_nt: TGTGCCAGCAGTGATGGGCAGGGGGCGCTGGATGAAAAACTGTTTTTT
cdr3_aa: CASSDGQGALDEKLFF

cdr3_length: 13
v_call: TRBV5-1
j_call: TRBJ1-1
d_call: .
clone_size: .
cdr3_nt: TGCGCCAGCAGCTTGTCACAGTACACTGAAGCTTTCTTT
cdr3_aa: CASSLSQYTEAFF

cdr3_length: 13
v_call: TRBV6-1
j_call: TRBJ1-5
d_call: .
clone_size: few
cdr3_nt: TGTGCCAGCAGGCCGGGGGCCGGTCAGCCCCAGCATTTT
cdr3_aa: CASRPGAGQPQHF

cdr3_length: 22
v_call: TRBV4-1
j_call: TRBJ2-1
d_call: TRBD2
clone_size: few
cdr3_nt: TGCGCCAGCAGCCATACCCTCAAGGGACTAGCGGGAGTGGTGGGTTGGTACAATGAGCAGTTCTTC
cdr3_aa: CASSHTLKGLAGVVGWYNEQFF

cdr3_length: 16
v_call: TRBV11-3
j_call: TRBJ2-5
d_call: TRBD1
clone_size: many
cdr3_nt: TGTGCCAGCAGCTTAACGGGACAGGGGATGCAAGAGACCCAGTACTTC
cdr3_aa: CASSLTGQGMQETQYF

cdr3_length: 14
v_call: TRBV7-9
j_call: TRBJ2-1
d_call: .
clone_size: many
cdr3_nt: TGTGCCAGCAGCTTAGGGGGCGGAGAGGATGAGCAGTTCTTC
cdr3_aa: CASSLGGGEDEQFF

cdr3_length: 15
v_call: TRBV2
j_call: TRBJ2-1
d_call: .
clone_size: many
cdr3_nt: TGTGCCAGCAGTGATACTAGTTGGTGGAACAATGAGCAGTTCTTC
cdr3_aa: CASSDTSWWNNEQFF

cdr3_length: 14
v_call: TRBV12-3/TRBV12-4
j_call: TRBJ1-1
d_call: TRBD1
clone_size: .
cdr3_nt: TGTGCCAGCAGTTTATACAGGGGGACAACTGAAGCTTTCTTT
cdr3_aa: CASSLYRGTTEAFF

cdr3_length: 16
v_call: TRBV7-8
j_call: TRBJ2-5
d_call: .
clone_size: many
cdr3_nt: TGTGCCAGCAGCTTAGAGTTGGTGTGGGGACAAGAGACCCAGTACTTC
cdr3_aa: CASSLELVWGQETQYF

cdr3_length: 14
v_call: TRBV19
j_call: TRBJ2-5
d_call: .
clone_size: many
cdr3_nt: TGTGCCAGTAGTACGTCACAGCAACAAGAGACCCAGTACTTC
cdr3_aa: CASSTSQQQETQYF

cdr3_length: 13
v_call: TRBV28
j_call: TRBJ2-1
d_call: .
clone_size: many
cdr3_nt: TGTGCCAACGGACAGTTCCTTAATGGGGAGCAGTTCTTC
cdr3_aa: CANGQFLNGEQFF

cdr3_length: 13
v_call: TRBV5-1
j_call: TRBJ1-5
d_call: TRBD1
clone_size: many
cdr3_nt: TGCGCCAGCAGCAGGGGGCTGAATCAGCCCCAGCATTTT
cdr3_aa: CASSRGLNQPQHF

cdr3_length: 17
v_call: TRBV19
j_call: TRBJ1-2
d_call: TRBD1
clone_size: .
cdr3_nt: TGTGCCAGTAGTATCTACCAGGGACAGGACACGAACTATGGCTACACCTTC
cdr3_aa: CASSIYQGQDTNYGYTF

cdr3_length: 18
v_call: TRBV6-2/TRBV6-3
j_call: TRBJ2-6
d_call: TRBD1
clone_size: few
cdr3_nt: TGTGCCAGCAGTTCGGGACAGGGGGTCCCATCTGGGGCCAACGTCCTGACTTTC
cdr3_aa: CASSSGQGVPSGANVLTF

cdr3_length: 17
v_call: TRBV7-6
j_call: TRBJ2-1
d_call: .
clone_size: .
cdr3_nt: TGTGCCAGCAGCTTAAGACTAGATGCCAGCTCCTACAATGAGCAGTTCTTC
cdr3_aa: CASSLRLDASSYNEQFF

cdr3_length: 13
v_call: TRBV4-1
j_call: TRBJ1-2
d_call: .
clone_size: many
cdr3_nt: TGCGCCAGCACCCCGCTAGGGGGAAATGGCTACACCTTC
cdr3_aa: CASTPLGGNGYTF

cdr3_length: 15
v_call: TRBV9
j_call: TRBJ2-1
d_call: TRBD2
clone_size: few
cdr3_nt: TGTGCCAGCAGCGCTAGCGGGAGCAGGCACAATGAGCAGTTCTTC
cdr3_aa: CASSASGSRHNEQFF

cdr3_length: 15
v_call: TRBV19
j_call: TRBJ1-2
d_call: TRBD1
clone_size: many
cdr3_nt: TGTGCCAGTAGCGGAATGTGGACAGGGCGGAATGGCTACACCTTC
cdr3_aa: CASSGMWTGRNGYTF

cdr3_length: 15
v_call: TRBV5-4
j_call: TRBJ2-3
d_call: .
clone_size: .
cdr3_nt: TGTGCCAGCAGCTACTATCGGGAGATCGCAGATACGCAGTATTTT
cdr3_aa: CASSYYREIADTQYF